This TCR beta chain comes out of a study of tumor-infiltrating lymphocytes in glioblastoma multiforme. The CDR3 runs 20 residues. V shed 2 bases, J shed 5 bases, and the junction held 19 bases outside the gene matches. Germline lookup yields CDR1 MNHEY and CDR2 SVGEGT. This clonotype was detected only a few times. TCRB libraries came from RNA via three nested multiplex PCR rounds. TCRdb fed the multiplex PCR reads into MiXCR, producing one record per CDR3 protein. The sample records some 13,000 distinct CDR3 sequences, around 66% being singletons. The receptor's source is a male donor with glioblastoma. The sequencing input was brain tumor tissue. The chain links TRBV6-2 or TRBV6-3 to TRBJ2-1; 9 bases map to TRBD2. The CDR3 protein is CASSYEVLRVSASGDNEQFF. The CDR3 DNA reads TGTGCCAGCAGTTACGAGGTGTTAAGGGTCTCGGCTAGCGGGGACAATGAGCAGTTCTTC.